This TCR beta chain was obtained from a study of PD-1 blockade in classical Hodgkin lymphoma. The study, taken as a whole, reports: Lower baseline TCR diversity marked trial partial responders and progressors.

Profiled with immunoSEQ multiplex PCR; TCRdb holds only in-frame clones, not every one. Of 11,000 to 15,000 clones in the sample, 82% were seen once. The CDR3 length is 12 residues. Germline lookup yields CDR1 MGHDK and CDR2 SYGVNS. V gave up 6 bases and J gave up 8 bases; unmatched junction bases: 2. To note about this clone: The antigen is undetermined.

Relapse after autologous stem cell transplantation occurred in every patient, and brentuximab vedotin exposure varied. The chain carries TRBV25-1 and TRBJ2-1; TRBD1 agrees at 9 bases. This TCR was recovered from a human donor with classical Hodgkin lymphoma. Sequencing used peripheral blood mononuclear cells (PBMCs), obtained at baseline. The CDR3 spells CASRRTGDEQFF. The DNA of the CDR3 is TGTGCCAGCAGACGGACAGGGGATGAGCAGTTCTTC. Looking up the rest from reference TRBV25-1 and TRBJ2-1 gives the full variable domain: EADIYQTPRYLVIGTGKKITLECSQTMGHDKMYWYQQDPGMELHLIHYSYGVNSTEKGDLSSESTVSRIRTEHFPLTLESARPSHTSQYLCASRRTGDEQFFGPGTRLTVL.